The sequence of this T cell receptor (beta chain) was determined in a study of neurological immune-mediated disorders. Study outcomes and limitations: Whereas HTLV-1-associated myelopathy showed the most TCR clonal expansion, multiple sclerosis showed the least, with levels below those of healthy controls.

A single record per CDR3 protein comes from TCRdb applying MiXCR to the 5' RACE reads. The repertoire holds around 30,000 distinct CDR3 sequences, with around 2.5% as singletons. The CDR3 sequence runs 15 residues, both termini included. Germline CDR1 is SGHRS and CDR2 is YFSETQ. This clonotype is medium-sized in the sample. What it recognizes is unknown. No conserved phenylalanine or tryptophan ends this CDR3, so it is likely a read error. Because the CDR3's place on the DNA is in doubt, the DNA is left out and the CDR3 is given as listed by TCRdb. The sequence derives from a woman aged 50 to 65 with multiple sclerosis. The sequenced sample consisted of PBMCs. This chain connects TRBV5-1 to TRBJ2-7; the D segment call TRBD1 is taken from the table without a DNA check. CDR3 protein: CASSFGDRDWPPGVL.